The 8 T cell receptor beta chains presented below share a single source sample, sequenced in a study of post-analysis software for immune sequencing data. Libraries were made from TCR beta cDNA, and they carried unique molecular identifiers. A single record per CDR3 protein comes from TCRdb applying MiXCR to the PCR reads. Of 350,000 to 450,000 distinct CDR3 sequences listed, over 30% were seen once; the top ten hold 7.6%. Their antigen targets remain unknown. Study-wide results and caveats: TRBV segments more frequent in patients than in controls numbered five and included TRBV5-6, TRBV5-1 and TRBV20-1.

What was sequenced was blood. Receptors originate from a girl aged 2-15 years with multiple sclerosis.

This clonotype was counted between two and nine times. The CDR3: CSAILASPHEQYF. CDR3 in DNA: TGCAGTGCTATACTAGCAAGCCCCCACGAGCAGTACTTC. V and J are TRBV20-1 and TRBJ2-7; weak D call: TRBD2 (6 bases). The CDR3 is 13 residues long. From germline, CDR1 is DFQATT and CDR2 SNEGSKA (reference sequence). V lost 4 bases and J lost 5, with 15 bases in between.

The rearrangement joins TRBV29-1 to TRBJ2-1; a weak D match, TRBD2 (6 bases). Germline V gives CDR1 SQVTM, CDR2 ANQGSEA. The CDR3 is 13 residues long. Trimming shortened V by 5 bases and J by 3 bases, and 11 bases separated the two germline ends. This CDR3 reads CSVRRVVYNEQFF. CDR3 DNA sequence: TGCAGCGTTCGGAGGGTGGTCTACAATGAGCAGTTCTTC.

The CDR3 DNA reads as TGCGCCAGCAGCCAAGAGGCATACAATGAGCAGTTCTTC. It specifies CASSQEAYNEQFF. V and J are TRBV4-3 and TRBJ2-1; D gene ambiguous. Per the germline V gene, CDR1 is LGHNA and CDR2 is YSLEER. There are 13 residues in the CDR3. The V end was cut by 0 bases, the J end by 4 bases, with 4 bases between.

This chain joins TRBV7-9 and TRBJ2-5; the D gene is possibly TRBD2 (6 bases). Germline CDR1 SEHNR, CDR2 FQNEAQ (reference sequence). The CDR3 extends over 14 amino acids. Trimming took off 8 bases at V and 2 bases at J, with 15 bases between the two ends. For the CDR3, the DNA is TGTGCCAGCGAAGGGGCGGCGGGGCAAGAGACCCAGTACTTC. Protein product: CASEGAAGQETQYF.

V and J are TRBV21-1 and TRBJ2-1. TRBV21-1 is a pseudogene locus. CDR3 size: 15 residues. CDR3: CASSQNLPSYNEQFF. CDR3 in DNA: TGTGCCAGCAGCCAAAACCTGCCCTCCTACAATGAGCAGTTCTTC.

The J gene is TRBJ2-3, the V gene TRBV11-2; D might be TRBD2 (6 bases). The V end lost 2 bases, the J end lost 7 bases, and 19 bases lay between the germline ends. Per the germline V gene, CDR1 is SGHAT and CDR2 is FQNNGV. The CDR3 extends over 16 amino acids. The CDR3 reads CASSLFRGTEIYTQYF. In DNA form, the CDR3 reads TGTGCCAGCAGCTTATTTCGGGGGACGGAAATTTATACGCAGTATTTT.

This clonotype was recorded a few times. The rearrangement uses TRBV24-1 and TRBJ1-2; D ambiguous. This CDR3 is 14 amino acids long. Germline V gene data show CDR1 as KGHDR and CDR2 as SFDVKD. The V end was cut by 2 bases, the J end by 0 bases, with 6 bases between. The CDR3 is CATSDYPANYGYTF. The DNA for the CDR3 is TGTGCCACCAGTGATTACCCAGCTAACTATGGCTACACCTTC.

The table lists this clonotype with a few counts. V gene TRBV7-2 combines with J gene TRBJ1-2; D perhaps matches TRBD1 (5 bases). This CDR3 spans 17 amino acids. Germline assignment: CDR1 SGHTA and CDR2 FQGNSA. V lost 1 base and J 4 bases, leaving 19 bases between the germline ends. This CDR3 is CASSLEVGSGLFYGYTF. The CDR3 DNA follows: TGTGCCAGCAGCTTAGAGGTCGGTTCAGGGCTTTTCTATGGCTACACCTTC.